Listed here are 30 T cell receptor beta chains from one sample, sequenced in a study of T cell clonotyping in hematopoietic cell transplantation. Measured with immunoSEQ multiplex PCR; TCRdb has only the in-frame clones, and not every one. The sample has 5,500 to 8,000 clones; approximately 96% are singletons. Sequencing used PBMCs, obtained 30 days after allogeneic stem cell transplant. The receptors shown here come from a male patient aged 35-50 years who had an allogeneic stem cell transplant from a related donor, so the T cells may come from the graft donor. Some clones in this sample may be carry-over from other donors' samples.

The rearrangement uses TRBV10-1 and TRBJ2-3, with 8 bases that match TRBD1. The CDR3 sequence is 15 residues long. The germline CDR1 and CDR2 sequences are WNHNN and SYGVQD (reference sequence). The junction had 6 bases not matched to a gene; V was cut back by 6 bases and J by 1 base. The CDR3 sequence: CASSSGQEGTDTQYF. The CDR3 DNA reads as TGCGCCAGCAGCTCGGGACAGGAAGGCACAGATACGCAGTATTTT.

V and J are TRBV4-1 and TRBJ1-5; perhaps TRBD1 as D (5 bases). CDR1 and CDR2 (germline): MGHRA, YSYEKL. V lost 3 bases and J 2 bases, leaving 20 bases between the germline ends. This CDR3 spans 18 amino acids. The CDR3 region has the DNA TGCGCCAGCAGCCAGGTCGGAGGTTCAGGGATTGGCAATCAGCCCCAGCATTTT. Protein product: CASSQVGGSGIGNQPQHF.

The chain employs TRBV7-2 and TRBJ1-1; D not resolved. V was pared by 1 base and J by 11 bases, with 8 bases between. Per the germline V gene, CDR1 is SGHTA and CDR2 is FQGNSA. There are 11 residues in the CDR3. The DNA of the CDR3 is TGTGCCAGCAGCTTAGGATTTGTGGCTTTCTTT. Its protein is CASSLGFVAFF.

The J gene is TRBJ2-5, the V gene TRBV11-3, with D uncertain. Germline V gene data show CDR1 as SGHNT and CDR2 as YENEEA. The CDR3 has 13 residues. Trimming removed 5 bases at V and 7 bases at J, with 14 bases between. CDR3 coding DNA: TGTGCCAGCAGCCCCGACTTTACATCGACCCAGTACTTC. This gives the protein CASSPDFTSTQYF.

This rearrangement joins TRBV2 to TRBJ1-6; 7 bases match TRBD1. The CDR3 consists of 17 residues. V lost 6 bases and J lost 0; bases outside the gene matches: 8. Germline values: CDR1 SNHLY, CDR2 FYNNEI. CDR3 region: CASSLTGSSSYNSPLHF. The CDR3 coding sequence is TGTGCCAGCAGCTTGACAGGGAGTAGCTCCTATAATTCACCCCTCCACTTT.

The V and J genes are TRBV7-2 and TRBJ2-7; a weak D match, TRBD1 (6 bases). Trimming cost V 5 bases and J 1 base, with 9 bases left between them. Germline V lookup: CDR1 SGHTA, CDR2 FQGNSA. The CDR3 sequence is 13 residues long. CDR3 residues: CASSMTGSYEQYF. CDR3 coding DNA: TGTGCCAGCAGCATGACAGGATCCTACGAGCAGTACTTC.

The chain couples TRBV10-2 to TRBJ1-6; D is undetermined. With 5 bases removed from V and 11 bases from J, the gap between germline ends came to 19 bases. CDR1 and CDR2 from the germline V gene are WSHSY and SAAADI. The CDR3 has 15 amino acids. CDR3 coding DNA: TGCGCCAGCAGTCCGAAGGGCTTCGGAATGACACCCCTCCACTTT. This translates into CASSPKGFGMTPLHF.

The chain uses TRBV6-6 and TRBJ2-7; TRBD1 agrees at 10 bases. This CDR3 contains 15 residues. The V gene end was trimmed by 6 bases and the J gene end by 6 bases; junction bases not matched to a gene: 11. The germline V gene encodes CDR1 MNHNY and CDR2 SVGAGI (reference sequence). DNA of the CDR3: TGTGCCAGCAGCCCCGTTGGGACAGGGGACATCGAGCAGTACTTC. Translating gives CASSPVGTGDIEQYF.

The genes are TRBV19 and TRBJ1-2, with 7 bases lining up with TRBD1. Germline V gives CDR1 LNHDA, CDR2 SQIVND (reference sequence). With 7 bases clipped from V and 4 bases from J, the junction kept 9 bases outside the gene matches. This CDR3 is built from 14 residues. The CDR3 region is CASMRTGTTYGYTF. The CDR3 DNA reads as TGTGCCAGTATGCGGACAGGCACCACCTATGGCTACACCTTC.

This clone came up once. The chain employs TRBV7-9 and TRBJ2-1; no reliable D call. The V end was cut by 8 bases, the J end by 9 bases, with 8 bases between. The CDR3 loop spans 10 amino acids. From germline, CDR1 is SEHNR and CDR2 FQNEAQ (reference sequence). The CDR3 spells CASALGEQFF. CDR3 coding DNA: TGTGCCAGCGCCTTGGGTGAGCAGTTCTTC.

The chain links TRBV14 to TRBJ2-2; no clear D. Germline V gene sequence: CDR1 SGHDN, CDR2 FVKESK. V was cut by 4 bases and J by 0 bases, with 12 bases left in between. The length of the CDR3 is 16 residues. The DNA for the CDR3 is TGTGCCAGCAGCCTCTCCGACAACGCGAACACCGGGGAGCTGTTTTTT. Its translation is CASSLSDNANTGELFF.

J is TRBJ1-1 and V is TRBV4-2; D gene uncertain. Looked up from germline, CDR1 is LGHNA and CDR2 is YNFKEQ. This CDR3 has 13 residues. V lost 1 base and J lost 3, with 6 bases in between. The DNA of the CDR3 is TGTGCCAGCAGCCAAGGGGTGGACACTGAAGCTTTCTTT. Protein product: CASSQGVDTEAFF.

The chain carries TRBV27 and TRBJ2-3, with D tentatively TRBD1 (6 bases). The germline V and J ends were trimmed by 8 bases and 10 bases, with 19 bases remaining between them. The CDR3 totals 13 residues. Germline lookup yields CDR1 MNHEY and CDR2 SMNVEV (reference sequence). CDR3 region: CASAAGVGNSQYF. The CDR3 coding sequence is TGTGCCAGCGCGGCAGGGGTAGGCAATTCGCAGTATTTT.

This CDR3 is CASSISGTGSLEQYF. The CDR3 bases are TGTGCCAGCAGTATTTCCGGGACAGGGTCGCTCGAGCAGTACTTC. The J gene is TRBJ2-7, the V gene TRBV25-1; 9 bases are shared with TRBD1. The germline V gene encodes CDR1 MGHDK and CDR2 SYGVNS. V was clipped by 5 bases and J by 6 bases; unmatched bases: 11. The CDR3 sequence is 15 residues long.

The chain employs TRBV7-2 and TRBJ2-3, with D unclear. This CDR3 is 19 amino acids long. Per germline, CDR1 SGHTA and CDR2 FQGNSA. Trimming cost V 5 bases and J 0 bases, with 24 bases left between them. This CDR3 is CASSASPRQRLSSTDTQYF. CDR3 DNA: TGTGCCAGCAGCGCATCGCCCCGGCAAAGACTCTCAAGCACAGATACGCAGTATTTT.

This chain uses TRBV5-6 with TRBJ2-3; 9 bases agree with TRBD2. Germline-derived CDR1 and CDR2 are SGHDT and YYEEEE. The CDR3 is 17 amino acids. Trimming removed 3 bases from V and 2 bases from J; junction bases left unmatched: 10. For the CDR3, the DNA is TGTGCCAGCAGCTGGGGGGATAGCGGGAGCATCACAGATACGCAGTATTTT. This translates into CASSWGDSGSITDTQYF. Drawing the rest from reference TRBV5-6 and TRBJ2-3, the complete variable domain is DAGVTQSPTHLIKTRGQQVTLRCSPKSGHDTVSWYQQALGQGPQFIFQYYEEEERQRGNFPDRFSGHQFPNYSSELNVNALLLGDSALYLCASSWGDSGSITDTQYFGPGTRLTVL.

This clone was observed once. V and J are TRBV7-3 and TRBJ2-7; D perhaps matches TRBD1 (6 bases). This CDR3 comprises 15 residues. The germline V and J ends were trimmed by 1 base and 0 bases, with 10 bases remaining between them. CDR1 is SGHTA and CDR2 is FQGTGA in the germline V gene. CDR3 coding DNA: TGTGCCAGCAGCTTAATGTCCAGGGGCTCCTACGAGCAGTACTTC. Its translation is CASSLMSRGSYEQYF.

The table lists this clone with a few counts. The chain is built from TRBV28 and TRBJ1-4, with TRBD1 matching 10 bases. The CDR3 loop spans 15 amino acids. Germline V gives CDR1 MDHEN, CDR2 SYDVKM. V gave up 5 bases and J gave up 6 bases; unmatched junction bases: 6. Written as DNA, the CDR3 is TGTGCCAGCAGTCCCCGGACAGGGGGGGATGAAAAACTGTTTTTT. Translated: CASSPRTGGDEKLFF.

The J gene is TRBJ2-7, the V gene TRBV30, with unresolved D. Trimming left V 2 bases short and J 1 base short, with 9 bases between. The length of the CDR3 is 13 residues. CDR1 and CDR2 from the germline V gene are GTSNPN and SVGIG (reference sequence). The CDR3 region is CAWSNGGSYEQYF. Written as DNA, the CDR3 is TGTGCCTGGAGTAACGGCGGATCCTACGAGCAGTACTTC.

The chain joins TRBV5-4 to TRBJ1-1; a possible D gene is TRBD1 (5 bases). The germline V and J ends were trimmed by 4 bases and 4 bases, with 17 bases remaining between them. This CDR3 has 15 amino acids. The germline CDR1 and CDR2 sequences are SGHNT and YYREEE (reference sequence). The DNA of the CDR3 is TGTGCCAGCAGCCCAGGAGCAGGGCCGGTCACTGAAGCTTTCTTT. Translating it yields CASSPGAGPVTEAFF.

The rearrangement uses TRBV11-3 and TRBJ2-5, with D possibly called TRBD1 or TRBD2 (5 bases each). CDR1 is SGHNT and CDR2 is YENEEA in the germline V gene. The CDR3 covers 13 residues. V lost 4 bases, J lost 10 bases, and 16 bases lay in between. The CDR3 DNA sequence: TGTGCCAGCAGCTACGCTGGGGTGGGGGTCCAGTACTTC. Translated, it gives CASSYAGVGVQYF.

V gene TRBV13 combines with J gene TRBJ2-7; no reliable D call. Looked up from germline, CDR1 is PRHDT and CDR2 is FYEKMQ (reference sequence). There are 12 residues in the CDR3. V was shortened by 1 base and J by 5 bases, with 6 bases between the two germline ends. CDR3 residues: CASSLVRDEQYF. The CDR3 DNA follows: TGTGCCAGCAGCTTAGTAAGGGACGAGCAGTACTTC.

The chain joins TRBV11-2 to TRBJ2-1; D unclear. Germline values: CDR1 SGHAT, CDR2 FQNNGV. V shed 1 base and J shed 0 bases, with 10 bases lying between them. This CDR3 is built from 16 residues. DNA for the CDR3: TGTGCCAGCAGCTTAGCGCCACATATCTCCTACAATGAGCAGTTCTTC. Its translation: CASSLAPHISYNEQFF.

This sequence joins TRBV4-1 and TRBJ1-1; D is unclear. The CDR3 extends over 13 amino acids. The ends were cut back, 5 bases at V and 0 bases at J, with 7 bases in the middle. Germline loops: CDR1 MGHRA, CDR2 YSYEKL. For the CDR3, the DNA is TGCGCCAGCAGCTTTACAATGAACACTGAAGCTTTCTTT. Translation: CASSFTMNTEAFF.

The V gene is TRBV6-5, the J gene TRBJ2-7; 13 bases agree with TRBD2. V gave up 6 bases and J gave up 4 bases; unmatched junction bases: 6. Germline V CDR1 and CDR2: MNHEY, SVGAGI. The CDR3 loop spans 15 amino acids. The CDR3: CASRTGLAGVYEQYF. CDR3 in DNA: TGTGCCAGCAGGACCGGACTAGCGGGAGTTTACGAGCAGTACTTC.

This sequence joins TRBV7-2 and TRBJ2-7, with 7 positions matching TRBD1. Germline-derived CDR1 and CDR2 are SGHTA and FQGNSA. This CDR3 comprises 15 residues. V lost 1 base to trimming and J lost 3 bases; unmatched junction nucleotides: 6. The CDR3 DNA reads TGTGCCAGCAGCTTAGATGCAGGGGGATACTACGAGCAGTACTTC. It codes for CASSLDAGGYYEQYF. Full variable domain (missing parts from reference TRBV7-2 and TRBJ2-7): GAGVSQSPSNKVTEKGKDVELRCDPISGHTALYWYRQSLGQGLEFLIYFQGNSAPDKSGLPSDRFSAERTGGSVSTLTIQRTQQEDSAVYLCASSLDAGGYYEQYFGPGTRLTVT.

The J gene is TRBJ2-2, the V gene TRBV5-1; D tentatively fits TRBD1 or TRBD2 (5 bases each). V lost 4 bases to trimming and J lost 2 bases, with 12 bases between them. The CDR3 runs 15 residues. Germline loops: CDR1 SGHRS, CDR2 YFSETQ. Written as DNA, the CDR3 is TGCGCCAGCAGCCCACTTGGGGGAAACACCGGGGAGCTGTTTTTT. Its protein is CASSPLGGNTGELFF.

The rearrangement links TRBV6-1 to TRBJ2-3; D ambiguous. V shed 8 bases and J shed 6 bases, with 15 bases lying between them. Germline CDR1 is MNHNS and CDR2 is SASEGT. The CDR3 is made up of 13 amino acids. The CDR3 DNA is TGTGCCAGCTCCCTGTCCCTTAAGGATACGCAGTATTTT. It translates to CASSLSLKDTQYF.

In nucleotides, the CDR3 is TGCAGCGCGGGACAGGGAGGCTCTGGAAACACCATATATTTT. This gives the protein CSAGQGGSGNTIYF. The genes are TRBV29-1 and TRBJ1-3; TRBD1 agrees at 9 bases. Germline V gene data show CDR1 as SQVTM and CDR2 as ANQGSEA. V shed 7 bases, J shed 0 bases, and the junction held 4 bases outside the gene matches. The CDR3 is 14 residues long.

This sequence joins TRBV10-3 and TRBJ2-2; TRBD2 aligns across 10 bases. The CDR3 consists of 15 residues. V gave up 6 bases and J gave up 5 bases; unmatched junction bases: 6. CDR1 and CDR2 (germline): ENHRY, SYGVKD. CDR3 loop: CAISPGTSATGELFF. CDR3 nucleotides: TGTGCCATCAGCCCCGGGACTAGCGCGACCGGGGAGCTGTTTTTT.